This T cell receptor beta chain was recorded in a study of cytomegalovirus exposure and HLA in healthy donors. Study-level points and caveats: Reportedly, cytomegalovirus status was diagnosed with high sensitivity and specificity. Researchers counted roughly 150 TCR beta chains as cytomegalovirus-associated.

Deletions cut 4 bases from V and 1 base from J, with 18 bases between. This CDR3 is 16 amino acids long. CDR1 is SGHRS and CDR2 is YFSETQ in the germline V gene. Remarks on this clone: Its target is not known.

Sequenced by immunoSEQ multiplex PCR; TCRdb stores in-frame clones only, minus some. The sample holds some 100,000 clones, around nine tenths seen once. The V call is TRBV5-1, the J call TRBJ2-7, with a tentative D call TRBD1 (5 bases). The sequence was obtained from a woman aged 18-29 years in good health and CMV-seronegative. Sequenced sample: PBMCs. The CDR3 spells CASSVYPPGSSYEQYF. In nucleotides, the CDR3 is TGCGCCAGCAGCGTGTATCCTCCAGGGTCTTCCTACGAGCAGTACTTC.